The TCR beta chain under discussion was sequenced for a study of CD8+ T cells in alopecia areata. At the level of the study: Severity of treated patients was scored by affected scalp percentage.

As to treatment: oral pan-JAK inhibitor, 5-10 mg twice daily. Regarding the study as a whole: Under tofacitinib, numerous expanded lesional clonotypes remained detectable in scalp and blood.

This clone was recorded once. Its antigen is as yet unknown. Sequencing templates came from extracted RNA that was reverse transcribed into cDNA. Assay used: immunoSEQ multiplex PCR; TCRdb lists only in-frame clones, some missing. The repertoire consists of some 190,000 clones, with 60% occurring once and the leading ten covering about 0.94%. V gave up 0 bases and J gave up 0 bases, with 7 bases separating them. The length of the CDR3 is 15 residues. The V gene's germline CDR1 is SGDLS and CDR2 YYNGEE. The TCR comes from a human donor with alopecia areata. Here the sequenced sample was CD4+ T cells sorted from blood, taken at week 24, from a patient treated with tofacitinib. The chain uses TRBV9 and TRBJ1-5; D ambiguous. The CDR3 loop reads CASSVDGDSNQPQHF. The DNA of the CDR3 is TGTGCCAGCAGCGTAGACGGGGATAGCAATCAGCCCCAGCATTTT.